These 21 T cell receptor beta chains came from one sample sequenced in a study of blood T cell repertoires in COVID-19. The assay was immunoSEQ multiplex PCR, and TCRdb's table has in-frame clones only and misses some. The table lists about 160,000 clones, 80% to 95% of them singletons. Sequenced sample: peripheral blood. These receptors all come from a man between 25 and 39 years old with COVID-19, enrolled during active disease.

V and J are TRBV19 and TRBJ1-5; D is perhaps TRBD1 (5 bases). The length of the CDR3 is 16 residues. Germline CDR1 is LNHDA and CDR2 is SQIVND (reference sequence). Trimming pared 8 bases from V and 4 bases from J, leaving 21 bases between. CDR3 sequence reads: CASAGMGGYNNQPQHF. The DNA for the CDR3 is TGTGCCAGTGCCGGGATGGGGGGATATAATAATCAGCCCCAGCATTTT.

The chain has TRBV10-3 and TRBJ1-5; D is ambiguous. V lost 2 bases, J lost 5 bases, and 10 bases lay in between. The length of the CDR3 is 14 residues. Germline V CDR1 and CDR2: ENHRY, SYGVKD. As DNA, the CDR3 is TGTGCCATCAGTGAGAACAGTGTCTATCAGCCCCAGCATTTT. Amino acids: CAISENSVYQPQHF.

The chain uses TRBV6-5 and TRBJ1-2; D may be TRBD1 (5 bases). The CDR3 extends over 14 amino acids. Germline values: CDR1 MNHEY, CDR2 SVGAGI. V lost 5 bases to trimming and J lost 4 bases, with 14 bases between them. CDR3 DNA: TGTGCCAGCAGTATTCTAGACAGCGCCTATGGCTACACCTTC. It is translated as CASSILDSAYGYTF.

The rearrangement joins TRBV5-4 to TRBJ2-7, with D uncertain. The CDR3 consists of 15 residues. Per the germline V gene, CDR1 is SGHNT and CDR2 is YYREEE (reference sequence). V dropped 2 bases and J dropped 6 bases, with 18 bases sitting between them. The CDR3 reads CASSFVGSALGEQYF. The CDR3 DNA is TGTGCCAGCAGCTTTGTGGGCAGTGCTTTGGGCGAGCAGTACTTC. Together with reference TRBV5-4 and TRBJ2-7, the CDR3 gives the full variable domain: ETGVTQSPTHLIKTRGQQVTLRCSSQSGHNTVSWYQQALGQGPQFIFQYYREEENGRGNFPPRFSGLQFPNYSSELNVNALELDDSALYLCASSFVGSALGEQYFGPGTRLTVT.

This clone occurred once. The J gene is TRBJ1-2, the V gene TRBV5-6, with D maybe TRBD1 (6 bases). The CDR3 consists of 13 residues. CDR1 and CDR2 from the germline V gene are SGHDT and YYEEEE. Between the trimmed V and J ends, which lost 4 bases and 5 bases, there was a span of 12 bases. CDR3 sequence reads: CASSVSGAYGYTF. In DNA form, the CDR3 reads TGTGCCAGCAGCGTATCAGGGGCGTATGGCTACACCTTC. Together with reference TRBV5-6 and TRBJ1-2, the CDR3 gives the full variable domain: DAGVTQSPTHLIKTRGQQVTLRCSPKSGHDTVSWYQQALGQGPQFIFQYYEEEERQRGNFPDRFSGHQFPNYSSELNVNALLLGDSALYLCASSVSGAYGYTFGSGTRLTVV.

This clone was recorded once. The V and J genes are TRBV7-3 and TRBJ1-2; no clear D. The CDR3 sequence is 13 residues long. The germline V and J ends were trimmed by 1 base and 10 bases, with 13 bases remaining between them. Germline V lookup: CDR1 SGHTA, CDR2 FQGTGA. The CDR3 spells CASSLSGGQDYTF. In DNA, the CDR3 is TGTGCCAGCAGCTTAAGTGGAGGGCAGGACTACACCTTC.

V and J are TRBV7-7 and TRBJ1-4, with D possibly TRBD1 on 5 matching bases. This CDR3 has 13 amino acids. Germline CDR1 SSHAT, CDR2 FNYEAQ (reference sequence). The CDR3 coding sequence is TGTGCGACATCGGGGGGAACAGAGGAAAAACTGTTTTTT. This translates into CATSGGTEEKLFF.

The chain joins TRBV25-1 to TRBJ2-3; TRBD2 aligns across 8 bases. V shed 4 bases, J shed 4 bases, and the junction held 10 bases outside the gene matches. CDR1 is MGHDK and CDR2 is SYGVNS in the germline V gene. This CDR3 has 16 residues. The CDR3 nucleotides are TGTGCCAGCAGTGTCCTCGGACTAGCTTCGGCAGATACGCAGTATTTT. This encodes CASSVLGLASADTQYF.

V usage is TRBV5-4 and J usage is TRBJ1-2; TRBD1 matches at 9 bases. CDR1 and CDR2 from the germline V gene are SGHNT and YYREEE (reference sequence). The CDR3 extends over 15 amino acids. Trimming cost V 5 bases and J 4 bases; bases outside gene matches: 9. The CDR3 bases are TGTGCCAGCAGAAACCGGACAGGGGCCAGCTATGGCTACACCTTC. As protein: CASRNRTGASYGYTF.

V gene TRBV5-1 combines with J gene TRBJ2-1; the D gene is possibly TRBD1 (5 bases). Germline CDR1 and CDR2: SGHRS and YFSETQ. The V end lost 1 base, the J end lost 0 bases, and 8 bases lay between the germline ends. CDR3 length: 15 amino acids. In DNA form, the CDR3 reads TGCGCCAGCAGCTTGAGTCAGGGCTCCTACAATGAGCAGTTCTTC. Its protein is CASSLSQGSYNEQFF.

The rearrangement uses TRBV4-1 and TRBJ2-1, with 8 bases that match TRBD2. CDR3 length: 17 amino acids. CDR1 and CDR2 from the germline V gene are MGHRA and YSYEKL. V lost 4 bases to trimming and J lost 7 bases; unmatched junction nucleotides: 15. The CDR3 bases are TGCGCCAGCAGCCTCAACCCAGCGGGAGTAAGGGCAAATGAGCAGTTCTTC. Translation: CASSLNPAGVRANEQFF.

The CDR3 region has the DNA TGTGCCAGCAGAACCGGGACAGGTCAAACGGCTTTCTTT. Encoded protein: CASRTGTGQTAFF. The V and J genes are TRBV28 and TRBJ1-1, with TRBD1 matching over 8 bases. The V gene's germline CDR1 is MDHEN and CDR2 SYDVKM. The CDR3 has 13 residues. J was trimmed by 11 bases and V by 6 bases; bases with no gene match: 11.

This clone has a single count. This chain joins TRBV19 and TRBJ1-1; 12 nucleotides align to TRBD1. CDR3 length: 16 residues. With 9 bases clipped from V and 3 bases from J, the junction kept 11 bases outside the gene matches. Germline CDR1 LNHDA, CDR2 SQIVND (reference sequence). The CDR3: CASRTGQGAIHTEAFF. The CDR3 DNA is TGTGCCAGCCGGACGGGACAGGGGGCCATCCACACTGAAGCTTTCTTT.

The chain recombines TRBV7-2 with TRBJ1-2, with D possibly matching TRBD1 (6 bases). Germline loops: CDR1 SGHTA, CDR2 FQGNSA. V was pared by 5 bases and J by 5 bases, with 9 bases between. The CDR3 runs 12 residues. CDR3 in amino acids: CASSRDTYGYTF. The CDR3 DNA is TGTGCCAGCAGCCGGGACACTTATGGCTACACCTTC.

Here the CDR3 reads CASSLVPRGNTEAFF. In nucleotides, the CDR3 is TGTGCCAGCAGCTTAGTGCCCAGGGGGAACACTGAAGCTTTCTTT. The chain is built from TRBV13 and TRBJ1-1, with a possible D match to TRBD1 (6 bases). The CDR3 has 15 amino acids. Germline V gene data show CDR1 as PRHDT and CDR2 as FYEKMQ (reference sequence). Trimming removed 1 base from V and 1 base from J, with 10 bases in between.

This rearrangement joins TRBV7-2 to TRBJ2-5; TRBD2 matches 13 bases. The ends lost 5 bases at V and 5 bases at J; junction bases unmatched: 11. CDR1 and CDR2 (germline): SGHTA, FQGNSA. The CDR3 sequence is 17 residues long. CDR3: CASSLGLAGVWGETQYF. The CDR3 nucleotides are TGTGCCAGCAGCCTCGGACTAGCGGGAGTCTGGGGGGAGACCCAGTACTTC.

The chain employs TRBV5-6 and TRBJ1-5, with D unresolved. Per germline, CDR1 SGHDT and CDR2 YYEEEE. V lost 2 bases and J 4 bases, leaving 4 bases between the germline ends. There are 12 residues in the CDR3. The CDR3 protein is CASSFYNQPQHF. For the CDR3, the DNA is TGTGCCAGCAGCTTCTATAATCAGCCCCAGCATTTT.

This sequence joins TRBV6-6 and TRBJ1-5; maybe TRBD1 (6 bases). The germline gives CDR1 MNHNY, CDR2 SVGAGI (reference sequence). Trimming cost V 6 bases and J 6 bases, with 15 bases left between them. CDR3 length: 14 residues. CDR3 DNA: TGTGCCAGCAGAAAAGGGGGGGAGGGTCAGCCCCAGCATTTT. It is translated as CASRKGGEGQPQHF.

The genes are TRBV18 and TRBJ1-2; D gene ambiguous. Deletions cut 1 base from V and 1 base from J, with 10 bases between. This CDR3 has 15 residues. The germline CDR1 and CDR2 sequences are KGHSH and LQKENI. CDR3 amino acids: CASSPRGFDNYGYTF. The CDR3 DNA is TGTGCCAGCTCACCACGAGGGTTCGATAACTATGGCTACACCTTC.

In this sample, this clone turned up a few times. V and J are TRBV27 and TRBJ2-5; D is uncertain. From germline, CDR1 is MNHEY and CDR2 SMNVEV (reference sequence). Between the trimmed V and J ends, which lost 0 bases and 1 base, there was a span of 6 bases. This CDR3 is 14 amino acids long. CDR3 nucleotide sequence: TGTGCCAGCAGTTTATCGAGCACCCAAGAGACCCAGTACTTC. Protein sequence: CASSLSSTQETQYF.

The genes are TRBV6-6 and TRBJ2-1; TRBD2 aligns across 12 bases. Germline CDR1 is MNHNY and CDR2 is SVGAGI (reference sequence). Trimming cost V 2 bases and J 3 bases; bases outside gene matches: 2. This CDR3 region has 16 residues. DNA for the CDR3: TGTGCCAGCAGTTACCCGACTAGCGGGAGCTACAATGAGCAGTTCTTC. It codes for CASSYPTSGSYNEQFF.